The clone carrying this TCR beta chain came up a few times. CDR1 is KGHSH, CDR2 LQKENI, per germline. Losses at the gene ends were 0 bases for V and 0 bases for J; bases not matched to a gene: 3. The CDR3 is 16 amino acids. The data are from a study of beta chain features in type 1 diabetes. The authors reverse transcribed all of the isolated RNA, so sequencing captured expressed TCRB transcripts. Naive, central memory and regulatory T cell samples came to a mean of about 3.9 million reads. The data were produced by immunoSEQ multiplex PCR, yet TCRdb's version contains in-frame clones alone and is incomplete. Among about 350,000 clones listed, around a fifth were seen once.

The receptor comes from a woman between 18 and 30 years old in good health. The chain recombines TRBV18 with TRBJ1-1; 8 bases line up with TRBD1. The sample comprised naive CD4+ T cells from blood. CDR3 sequence (DNA): TGTGCCAGCTCACCACCTCAGGGGGCGATGAACACTGAAGCTTTCTTT. Protein product: CASSPPQGAMNTEAFF.